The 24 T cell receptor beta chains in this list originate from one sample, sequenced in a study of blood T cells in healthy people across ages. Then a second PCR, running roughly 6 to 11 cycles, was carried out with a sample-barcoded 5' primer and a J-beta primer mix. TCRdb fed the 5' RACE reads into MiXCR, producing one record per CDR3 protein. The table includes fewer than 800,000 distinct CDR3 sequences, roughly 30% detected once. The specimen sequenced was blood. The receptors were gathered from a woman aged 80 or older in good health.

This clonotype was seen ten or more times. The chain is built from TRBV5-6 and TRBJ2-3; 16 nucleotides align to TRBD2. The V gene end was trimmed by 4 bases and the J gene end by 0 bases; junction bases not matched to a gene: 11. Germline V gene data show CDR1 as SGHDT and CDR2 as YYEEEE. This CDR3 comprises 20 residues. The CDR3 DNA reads TGTGCCAGCAGCGGCCCGGGACTAGCGGGGGGGACTCCTAGCACAGATACGCAGTATTTT. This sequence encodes CASSGPGLAGGTPSTDTQYF.

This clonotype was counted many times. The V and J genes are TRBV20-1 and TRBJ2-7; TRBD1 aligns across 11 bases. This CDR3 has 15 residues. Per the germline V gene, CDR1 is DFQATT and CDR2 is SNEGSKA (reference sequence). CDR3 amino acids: CSYIPGTGGAYEQYF. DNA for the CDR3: TGCAGCTATATTCCAGGGACAGGGGGTGCATACGAGCAGTACTTC.

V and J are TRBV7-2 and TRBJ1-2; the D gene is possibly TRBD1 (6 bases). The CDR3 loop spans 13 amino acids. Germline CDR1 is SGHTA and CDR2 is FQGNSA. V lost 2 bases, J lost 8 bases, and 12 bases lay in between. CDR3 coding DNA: TGTGCCAGCAGCTTATCCCAGGGGTGGGGCTACACCTTC. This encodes CASSLSQGWGYTF. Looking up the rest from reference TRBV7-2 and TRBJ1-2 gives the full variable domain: GAGVSQSPSNKVTEKGKDVELRCDPISGHTALYWYRQSLGQGLEFLIYFQGNSAPDKSGLPSDRFSAERTGGSVSTLTIQRTQQEDSAVYLCASSLSQGWGYTFGSGTRLTVV.

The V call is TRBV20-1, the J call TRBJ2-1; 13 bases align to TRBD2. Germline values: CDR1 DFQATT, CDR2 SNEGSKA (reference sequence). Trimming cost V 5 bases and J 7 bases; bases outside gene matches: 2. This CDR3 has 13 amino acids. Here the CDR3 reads CSAWTSGSNEQFF. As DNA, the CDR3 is TGCAGTGCTTGGACTAGCGGGAGTAATGAGCAGTTCTTC.

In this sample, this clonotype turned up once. The CDR3 region is CASSSQGRFNPEAFF. In nucleotides, the CDR3 is TGTGCCAGCAGTTCCCAGGGACGGTTTAACCCTGAAGCTTTCTTT. The chain recombines TRBV6-2 or TRBV6-3 with TRBJ1-1; perhaps TRBD1 as D (5 bases). CDR3 length equals 15 residues. V lost 4 bases to trimming and J lost 6 bases, with 18 bases between them. Germline CDR1 MNHEY, CDR2 SVGEGT.

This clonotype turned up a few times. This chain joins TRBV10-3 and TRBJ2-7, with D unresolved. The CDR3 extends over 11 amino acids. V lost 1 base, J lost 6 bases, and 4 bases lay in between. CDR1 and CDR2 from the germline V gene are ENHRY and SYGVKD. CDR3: CAISELREQYF. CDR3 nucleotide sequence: TGTGCCATCAGTGAGTTGCGCGAGCAGTACTTC.

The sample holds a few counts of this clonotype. This CDR3 is CASSHSRGAKLTEAFF. The CDR3 nucleotides read TGCGCCAGCAGCCACAGCCGGGGGGCAAAACTCACTGAAGCTTTCTTT. V and J are TRBV4-3 and TRBJ1-1; weak D call: TRBD1 (6 bases). CDR1 is LGHNA, CDR2 YSLEER, per germline. The CDR3 loop spans 16 amino acids. V gave up 3 bases and J gave up 4 bases, with 18 bases separating them.

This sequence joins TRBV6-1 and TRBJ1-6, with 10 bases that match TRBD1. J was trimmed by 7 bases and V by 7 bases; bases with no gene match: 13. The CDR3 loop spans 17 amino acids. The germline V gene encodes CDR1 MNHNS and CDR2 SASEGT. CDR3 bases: TGTGCCAGCAAGAGCCGCACCGGGACAGGGGCGAATTCACCCCTCCACTTT. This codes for CASKSRTGTGANSPLHF.

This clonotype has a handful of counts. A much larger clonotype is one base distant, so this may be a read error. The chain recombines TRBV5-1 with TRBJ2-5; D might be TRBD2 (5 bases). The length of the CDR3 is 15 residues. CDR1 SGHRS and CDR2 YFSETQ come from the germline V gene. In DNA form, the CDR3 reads TGCGCCAGCGGCTTGGAGGCTAGAAGCCAAGAGACCCAGTACTTC. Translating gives CASGLEARSQETQYF.

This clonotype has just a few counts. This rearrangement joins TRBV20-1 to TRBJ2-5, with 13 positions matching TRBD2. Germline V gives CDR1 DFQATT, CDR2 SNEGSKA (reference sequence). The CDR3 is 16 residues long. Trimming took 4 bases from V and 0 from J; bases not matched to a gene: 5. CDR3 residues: CSATTSGGTYQETQYF. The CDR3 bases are TGCAGTGCTACGACTAGCGGGGGGACTTACCAAGAGACCCAGTACTTC.

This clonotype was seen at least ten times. CDR3 loop: CASSPIAGSGNNEQFF. The CDR3, as DNA: TGTGCCAGCAGCCCTATCGCGGGCTCCGGGAACAATGAGCAGTTCTTC. The chain carries TRBV7-8 and TRBJ2-1, with D tentatively TRBD2 (5 bases). The V end was cut by 5 bases, the J end by 5 bases, with 19 bases between. CDR3 length: 16 residues. Per the germline V gene, CDR1 is SGHVS and CDR2 is FQNEAQ.

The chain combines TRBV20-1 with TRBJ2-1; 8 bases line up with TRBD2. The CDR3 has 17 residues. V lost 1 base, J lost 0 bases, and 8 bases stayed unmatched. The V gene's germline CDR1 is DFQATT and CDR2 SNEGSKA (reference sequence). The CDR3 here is CSARVAGGPSSYNEQFF. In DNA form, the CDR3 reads TGCAGTGCTAGAGTTGCGGGAGGCCCTAGCTCCTACAATGAGCAGTTCTTC.

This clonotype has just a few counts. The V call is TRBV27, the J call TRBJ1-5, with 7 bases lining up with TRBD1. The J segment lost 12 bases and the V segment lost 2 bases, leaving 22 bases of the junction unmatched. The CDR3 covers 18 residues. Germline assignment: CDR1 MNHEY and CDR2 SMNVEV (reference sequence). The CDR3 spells CASSLTREEGAEWLGQHF. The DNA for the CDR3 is TGTGCCAGCAGTTTAACCAGGGAGGAGGGGGCAGAGTGGTTAGGCCAGCATTTT.

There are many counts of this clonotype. The CDR3 sequence is CASSLIPIQGGSEAFF. CDR3 nucleotide sequence: TGTGCCAGCAGCCTAATCCCGATACAGGGGGGGAGTGAAGCTTTCTTT. The chain employs TRBV9 and TRBJ1-1; 8 bases align to TRBD1. This CDR3 spans 16 amino acids. Germline V gene sequence: CDR1 SGDLS, CDR2 YYNGEE. V was clipped by 4 bases and J by 7 bases; unmatched bases: 15.

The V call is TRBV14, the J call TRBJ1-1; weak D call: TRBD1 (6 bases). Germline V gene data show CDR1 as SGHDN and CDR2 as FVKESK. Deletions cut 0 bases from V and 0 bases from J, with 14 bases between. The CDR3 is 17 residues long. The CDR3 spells CASSQEGLRGLNTEAFF. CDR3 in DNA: TGTGCCAGCAGCCAAGAAGGCCTCCGGGGGCTGAACACTGAAGCTTTCTTT.

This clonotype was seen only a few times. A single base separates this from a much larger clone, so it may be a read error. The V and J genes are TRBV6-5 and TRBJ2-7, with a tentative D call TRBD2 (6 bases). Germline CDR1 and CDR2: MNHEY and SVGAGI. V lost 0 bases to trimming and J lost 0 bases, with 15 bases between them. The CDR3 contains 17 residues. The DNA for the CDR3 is TGTGCCAGCAGTTACTCGCAGCGCGCGGGGAGCTCCTACGAGCAGTACTTC. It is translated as CASSYSQRAGSSYEQYF.

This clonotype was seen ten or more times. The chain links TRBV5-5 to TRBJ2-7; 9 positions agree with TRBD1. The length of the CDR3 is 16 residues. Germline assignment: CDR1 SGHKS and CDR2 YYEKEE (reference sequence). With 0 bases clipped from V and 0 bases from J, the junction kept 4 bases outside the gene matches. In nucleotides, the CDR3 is TGTGCCAGCAGCTTGGGACAGGGGGGCTCCTCCTACGAGCAGTACTTC. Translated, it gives CASSLGQGGSSYEQYF. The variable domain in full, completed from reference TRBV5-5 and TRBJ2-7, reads DAGVTQSPTHLIKTRGQQVTLRCSPISGHKSVSWYQQVLGQGPQFIFQYYEKEERGRGNFPDRFSARQFPNYSSELNVNALLLGDSALYLCASSLGQGGSSYEQYFGPGTRLTVT.

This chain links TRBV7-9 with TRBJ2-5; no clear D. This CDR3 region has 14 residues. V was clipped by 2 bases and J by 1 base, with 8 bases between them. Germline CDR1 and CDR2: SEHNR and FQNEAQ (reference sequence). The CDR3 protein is CASSLKTLQETQYF. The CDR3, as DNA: TGTGCCAGCAGCTTAAAGACACTCCAAGAGACCCAGTACTTC. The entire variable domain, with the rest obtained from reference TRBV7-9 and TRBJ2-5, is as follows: DTGVSQNPRHKITKRGQNVTFRCDPISEHNRLYWYRQTLGQGPEFLTYFQNEAQLEKSRLLSDRFSAERPKGSFSTLEIQRTEQGDSAMYLCASSLKTLQETQYFGPGTRLLVL.

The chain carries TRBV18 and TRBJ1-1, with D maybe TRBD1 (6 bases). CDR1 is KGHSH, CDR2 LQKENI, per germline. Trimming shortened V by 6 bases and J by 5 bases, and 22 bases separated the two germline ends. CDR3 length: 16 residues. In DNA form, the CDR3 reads TGTGCCAGCTCTCCCATGGACAGCCTGAAACGGACTGAAGCTTTCTTT. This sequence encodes CASSPMDSLKRTEAFF.

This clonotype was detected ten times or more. The chain's CDR3 is CASSKGLGGQETQYF. The DNA of the CDR3 is TGTGCCAGCAGCAAAGGGTTGGGGGGCCAAGAGACCCAGTACTTC. The V gene is TRBV11-2, the J gene TRBJ2-5, with D possibly being TRBD2 (6 bases). Germline CDR1 is SGHAT and CDR2 is FQNNGV. CDR3 size: 15 residues. V lost 5 bases and J 1 base, leaving 14 bases between the germline ends.

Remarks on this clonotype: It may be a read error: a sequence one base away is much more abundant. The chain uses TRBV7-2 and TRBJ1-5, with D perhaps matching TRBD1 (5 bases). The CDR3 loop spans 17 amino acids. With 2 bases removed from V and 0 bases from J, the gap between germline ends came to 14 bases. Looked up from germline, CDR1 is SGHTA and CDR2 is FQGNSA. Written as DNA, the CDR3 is TGTGCCAGCAGCTTATCTGGCGGGGGGACTAGCAATCAGCCCCAGCATTTT. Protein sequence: CASSLSGGGTSNQPQHF.

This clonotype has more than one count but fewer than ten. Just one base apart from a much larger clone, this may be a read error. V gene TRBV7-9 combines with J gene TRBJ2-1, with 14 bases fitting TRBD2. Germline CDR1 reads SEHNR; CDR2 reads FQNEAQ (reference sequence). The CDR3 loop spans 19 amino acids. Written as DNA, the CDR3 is TGTGCCAGCAGCTCGGGACTAGCGGGAGACCTAATGATATACAATGGGCAGTTCTTC. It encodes CASSSGLAGDLMIYNGQFF.

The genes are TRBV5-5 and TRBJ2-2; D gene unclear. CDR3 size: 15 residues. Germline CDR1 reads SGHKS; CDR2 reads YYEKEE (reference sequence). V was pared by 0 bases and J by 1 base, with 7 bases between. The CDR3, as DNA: TGTGCCAGCAGCTTGGTCCCGAGGAACACCGGGGAGCTGTTTTTT. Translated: CASSLVPRNTGELFF. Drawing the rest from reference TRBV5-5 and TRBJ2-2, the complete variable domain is DAGVTQSPTHLIKTRGQQVTLRCSPISGHKSVSWYQQVLGQGPQFIFQYYEKEERGRGNFPDRFSARQFPNYSSELNVNALLLGDSALYLCASSLVPRNTGELFFGEGSRLTVL.

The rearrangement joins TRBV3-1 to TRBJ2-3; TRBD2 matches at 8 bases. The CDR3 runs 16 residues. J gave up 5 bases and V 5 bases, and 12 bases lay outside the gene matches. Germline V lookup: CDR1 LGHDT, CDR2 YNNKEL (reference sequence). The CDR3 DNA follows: TGTGCCAGCAGCGAGGTAGCGGCGGGGGGAAGAGATACGCAGTATTTT. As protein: CASSEVAAGGRDTQYF.